Presented here are 31 T cell receptor beta chains from one specimen sequenced in a study of T-cell memory formation after mild COVID-19. MiXCR was run by TCRdb on the 5' RACE reads, yielding one entry per CDR3 protein. This table has roughly 340,000 distinct CDR3 sequences, roughly 15% appearing once. What was sequenced was PBMCs or a T cell subset sorted from them (not recorded which). The source is a man between 18 and 29 years old who had mild COVID-19 (a few samples of this study predate the infection). Cell type and time point are not known.

The rearrangement links TRBV6-2 or TRBV6-3 to TRBJ1-5, with D hard to call. Trimming removed 6 bases at V and 7 bases at J, with 13 bases between. The CDR3 runs 13 residues. The V gene's germline CDR1 is MNHEY and CDR2 SVGEGT. The CDR3 nucleotides read TGTGCCAGCAGGCTCTCAGGCAGACAGCCCCAGCATTTT. It translates to CASRLSGRQPQHF.

The CDR3 region is CASSLDGQVNSPLHF. Written as DNA, the CDR3 is TGTGCCAGCAGTTTAGACGGACAGGTTAATTCACCCCTCCACTTT. The chain employs TRBV12-3 or TRBV12-4 and TRBJ1-6, with 7 nucleotides matching TRBD1. The CDR3 is made up of 15 amino acids. The junction had 3 bases not matched to a gene; V was cut back by 1 base and J by 6 bases.

Only a few counts were recorded for this clonotype. Because the CDR3's place on the DNA is in doubt, the DNA is left out and the CDR3 is given as listed by TCRdb. This chain joins TRBV20-1 and TRBJ1-2. The CDR3 is 12 residues long, ends included. Germline V gene lookup returns CDR1 DFQATT and CDR2 SNEGSKA (reference sequence). CDR3 protein: CSAPTGNYGCTF.

The gene calls are TRBV5-1 and TRBJ2-3; TRBD2 is a possible D gene (6 bases). The germline gives CDR1 SGHRS, CDR2 YFSETQ. Between the trimmed V and J ends, which lost 0 bases and 2 bases, there was a span of 13 bases. The CDR3 is 16 residues long. CDR3 residues: CASSLEVGGVTDTQYF. The CDR3 DNA reads as TGCGCCAGCAGCTTGGAGGTCGGGGGAGTCACAGATACGCAGTATTTT.

V gene TRBV6-6 combines with J gene TRBJ1-1; D unresolved. The length of the CDR3 is 12 residues. Germline-derived CDR1 and CDR2 are MNHNY and SVGAGI (reference sequence). Trimming shortened V by 2 bases and J by 2 bases, and 3 bases separated the two germline ends. CDR3 sequence (DNA): TGTGCCAGCAGTTACCCCAACACTGAAGCTTTCTTT. Protein: CASSYPNTEAFF.

This clonotype was recorded at least ten times. V is TRBV10-3 and J is TRBJ2-1, with 7 positions matching TRBD1. Germline V gives CDR1 ENHRY, CDR2 SYGVKD. The CDR3 extends over 15 amino acids. V shed 7 bases, J shed 1 base, and the junction held 7 bases outside the gene matches. The CDR3 nucleotides read TGTGCCATCACCGAGGGCAGGGGGTCCTACAATGAGCAGTTCTTC. Protein sequence: CAITEGRGSYNEQFF.

This clonotype was picked up a small number of times. The J gene is TRBJ2-3, the V gene TRBV9; D possibly corresponds to TRBD2 (5 bases). Germline V lookup: CDR1 SGDLS, CDR2 YYNGEE. The V gene lost 0 bases and the J gene lost 6 bases, with 14 bases spanning the gap. CDR3 size: 15 residues. The CDR3 DNA reads as TGTGCCAGCAGCGTAGGAGGGTTCATGATGGATACGCAGTATTTT. This sequence encodes CASSVGGFMMDTQYF.

This clonotype is a singleton in its sample. V is TRBV15 and J is TRBJ2-5, with 7 bases lining up with TRBD2. Germline V gene data show CDR1 as LNHNV and CDR2 as YYDKDF (reference sequence). With V trimmed by 6 bases and J by 5 bases, 6 bases remained unmatched. The CDR3 has 13 amino acids. CDR3 bases: TGTGCCACCAGGCACCTAGCGGAGGAGACCCAGTACTTC. Translating it yields CATRHLAEETQYF.

The chain carries TRBV6-5 and TRBJ1-4; 9 bases match TRBD1. The CDR3 is 14 amino acids. With V trimmed by 2 bases and J by 6 bases, 1 base remained unmatched. Germline V gene sequence: CDR1 MNHEY, CDR2 SVGAGI. Here the CDR3 DNA reads TGTGCCAGCAGTTACGGGGACAGGGATGAAAAACTGTTTTTT. Protein product: CASSYGDRDEKLFF.

In its sample, this clonotype was seen a few times. The chain recombines TRBV28 with TRBJ2-7; no clear D gene. The ends were cut back, 5 bases at V and 5 bases at J, with 13 bases in the middle. The V gene's germline CDR1 is MDHEN and CDR2 SYDVKM. The CDR3 has 13 residues. The CDR3 reads CASSETARNEQYV. The CDR3 DNA sequence: TGTGCCAGCAGTGAGACGGCGAGAAACGAGCAGTACGTC.

This clonotype was detected only a few times. This chain joins TRBV29-1 and TRBJ2-3; 9 nucleotides agree with TRBD2. The germline CDR1 and CDR2 sequences are SQVTM and ANQGSEA. The CDR3 has 13 amino acids. The trim removed 7 bases at V and 6 bases at J, leaving 8 bases unmatched. In DNA, the CDR3 is TGCAGCGCTCGCGGGGGGGCCGGCGATACGCAGTATTTT. Amino acids: CSARGGAGDTQYF.

The chain employs TRBV20-1 and TRBJ2-3; 8 nucleotides agree with TRBD1. V lost 6 bases and J lost 6; bases outside the gene matches: 14. Germline values: CDR1 DFQATT, CDR2 SNEGSKA (reference sequence). CDR3 length: 15 amino acids. For the CDR3, the DNA is TGCAGTGCCCACCCGGACAGGGTTTATTCGGATACGCAGTATTTT. Protein product: CSAHPDRVYSDTQYF.

As for this clonotype: At one end, the junction sequence differs from germline, possibly due to a read error. The chain joins TRBV5-1 to TRBJ2-5; 10 bases align to TRBD2. The CDR3 spans 15 residues. CDR1 SGHRS and CDR2 YFSETQ come from the germline V gene. CDR3 DNA: TGCGCCATCAGCCCAACTAGCGGGGTGGAAGAGACCCAGTACTTC. Its translation is CAISPTSGVEETQYF.

The J gene is TRBJ1-5, the V gene TRBV4-1; TRBD1 might be the D (6 bases). Germline V gene sequence: CDR1 MGHRA, CDR2 YSYEKL. V was cut by 3 bases and J by 1 base, with 13 bases left in between. CDR3 length equals 16 residues. CDR3 nucleotide sequence: TGCGCCAGCAGCCAGAAACAGGGAGCCAGCAATCAGCCCCAGCATTTT. Its protein is CASSQKQGASNQPQHF.

This clonotype was found a few times. The chain employs TRBV5-6 and TRBJ1-3, with D possibly TRBD1 on 5 matching bases. Germline values: CDR1 SGHDT, CDR2 YYEEEE. Deletions cut 4 bases from V and 0 bases from J, with 11 bases between. The CDR3 is 15 residues long. The CDR3 DNA sequence: TGTGCCAGCAGCCTGGGACTGAACTCTGGAAACACCATATATTTT. Amino acids: CASSLGLNSGNTIYF. The full variable domain, its missing parts supplied by reference TRBV5-6 and TRBJ1-3, is DAGVTQSPTHLIKTRGQQVTLRCSPKSGHDTVSWYQQALGQGPQFIFQYYEEEERQRGNFPDRFSGHQFPNYSSELNVNALLLGDSALYLCASSLGLNSGNTIYFGEGSWLTVV.

J is TRBJ2-5 and V is TRBV20-1; the D gene could be TRBD1 or TRBD2 (5 bases each). CDR1 is DFQATT and CDR2 is SNEGSKA in the germline V gene (reference sequence). V lost 2 bases to trimming and J lost 3 bases, with 13 bases between them. This CDR3 region has 14 residues. The CDR3 nucleotides are TGCAGTGCTAGACGGGACCTAATGGAAGAGACCCAGTACTTC. The encoded protein is CSARRDLMEETQYF.

This clonotype was detected only a few times. V usage is TRBV4-3 and J usage is TRBJ2-3, with D uncertain. Trimming took 1 base from V and 6 from J, leaving 11 bases between them. Germline assignment: CDR1 LGHNA and CDR2 YSLEER. The CDR3 covers 14 residues. The CDR3 DNA reads TGCGCCAGCAGCCAAGTAGGCGGTCCGGATACGCAGTATTTT. Translated: CASSQVGGPDTQYF.

The chain has TRBV5-5 and TRBJ2-1, with 7 bases fitting TRBD2. The CDR3 consists of 16 residues. Germline V gives CDR1 SGHKS, CDR2 YYEKEE (reference sequence). Germline trimming cut 0 bases from V and 0 bases from J; bases unmatched to any gene: 3. The CDR3 here is CASSLEGGGSYNEQFF. DNA of the CDR3: TGTGCCAGCAGCTTGGAGGGCGGGGGCTCCTACAATGAGCAGTTCTTC.

This CDR3 reads CASSQVPPRSSGANVLTF. The CDR3 DNA reads as TGCGCCAGCAGCCAAGTCCCCCCTCGATCCTCTGGGGCCAACGTCCTGACTTTC. The gene calls are TRBV4-3 and TRBJ2-6; D ambiguous. The CDR3 runs 18 residues. Germline loops: CDR1 LGHNA, CDR2 YSLEER. Trimming took 1 base from V and 0 from J, leaving 13 bases between them.

The V gene is TRBV7-2, the J gene TRBJ2-1; D uncertain. The CDR3 is made up of 12 amino acids. Trimming took 0 bases from V and 10 from J, leaving 7 bases between them. Germline assignment: CDR1 SGHTA and CDR2 FQGNSA. CDR3 in DNA: TGTGCCAGCAGCTTAGCGCGATTGGAGCAGTTCTTC. It translates to CASSLARLEQFF.

This sequence joins TRBV7-2 and TRBJ2-3; no reliable D call. Germline V gene sequence: CDR1 SGHTA, CDR2 FQGNSA. With 6 bases removed from V and 4 bases from J, the gap between germline ends came to 14 bases. This CDR3 is 14 amino acids long. The CDR3 loop is CASSPSRSADTQYF. CDR3 DNA: TGTGCCAGCAGTCCAAGCCGGTCCGCAGATACGCAGTATTTT.

This chain uses TRBV10-3 with TRBJ2-1; a weak D match, TRBD1 (5 bases). V was shortened by 3 bases and J by 9 bases, with 18 bases between the two germline ends. CDR3 length: 15 residues. The germline V gene has CDR1 ENHRY and CDR2 SYGVKD. The CDR3: CAISEMRHQGGEQFF. Here the CDR3 DNA reads TGTGCCATCAGTGAAATGCGTCATCAGGGTGGTGAGCAGTTCTTC.

In this sample, this clonotype turned up a few times. The chain links TRBV5-1 to TRBJ2-3; unclear D gene. The CDR3 sequence is 13 residues long. Per the germline V gene, CDR1 is SGHRS and CDR2 is YFSETQ. The V end lost 1 base, the J end lost 4 bases, and 7 bases lay between the germline ends. This chain's CDR3 is CASSLWSADTQYF. The CDR3 nucleotides are TGCGCCAGCAGCTTGTGGTCGGCAGATACGCAGTATTTT.

This rearrangement joins TRBV4-1 to TRBJ1-5, with D possibly matching TRBD1 (5 bases). V was clipped by 2 bases and J by 7 bases, with 15 bases between them. The CDR3 length is 15 residues. Looked up from germline, CDR1 is MGHRA and CDR2 is YSYEKL. The CDR3 nucleotides are TGCGCCAGCAGCCAAACCACCTCCAGGGCCCAGCCCCAGCATTTT. Protein: CASSQTTSRAQPQHF.

This clonotype was recorded a few times. The chain combines TRBV6-6 with TRBJ2-3; D may be TRBD1 or TRBD2 (6 bases each). The V end lost 2 bases, the J end lost 6 bases, and 12 bases lay between the germline ends. CDR1 is MNHNY, CDR2 SVGAGI, per germline (reference sequence). The CDR3 loop spans 14 amino acids. CDR3 coding DNA: TGTGCCAGCAGTTACGAGGGGGGATCGGATACGCAGTATTTT. It is translated as CASSYEGGSDTQYF.

This clonotype has more than one count but fewer than ten. The chain joins TRBV7-2 to TRBJ2-1, with 8 bases lining up with TRBD2. The CDR3 consists of 15 residues. Trimming cost V 7 bases and J 7 bases; bases outside gene matches: 12. Germline values: CDR1 SGHTA, CDR2 FQGNSA. CDR3 in DNA: TGTGCCAGCACCATAGTCGGGGGGGCAGGAAATGAGCAGTTCTTC. Translated: CASTIVGGAGNEQFF.

The chain couples TRBV25-1 to TRBJ1-4; possible D gene TRBD1, 6 bases. Germline V CDR1 and CDR2: MGHDK, SYGVNS. V was pared by 3 bases and J by 4 bases, with 12 bases between. The CDR3 sequence is 15 residues long. The CDR3 region has the DNA TGTGCCAGCAGTGAGGACAGACTTCTTAATGAAAAACTGTTTTTT. This gives the protein CASSEDRLLNEKLFF. The full variable domain, with the rest looked up from reference TRBV25-1 and TRBJ1-4, is EADIYQTPRYLVIGTGKKITLECSQTMGHDKMYWYQQDPGMELHLIHYSYGVNSTEKGDLSSESTVSRIRTEHFPLTLESARPSHTSQYLCASSEDRLLNEKLFFGSGTQLSVL.

The chain links TRBV3-1 to TRBJ2-1; 10 bases are shared with TRBD2. The ends lost 1 base at V and 8 bases at J; junction bases unmatched: 5. Germline assignment: CDR1 LGHDT and CDR2 YNNKEL (reference sequence). The CDR3 spans 15 residues. Here the CDR3 reads CASSQVQRGGHEQFF. CDR3 DNA sequence: TGTGCCAGCAGCCAAGTCCAGCGGGGGGGCCATGAGCAGTTCTTC.

The rearrangement joins TRBV4-3 to TRBJ2-1, with no clear D. V was trimmed by 4 bases and J by 5 bases, leaving 9 bases between them. From germline, CDR1 is LGHNA and CDR2 YSLEER. CDR3 size: 13 residues. The CDR3 DNA sequence: TGCGCCAGCAGCCCGGAGTTGAACAATGAGCAGTTCTTC. Its protein is CASSPELNNEQFF.

This clonotype was counted only a few times. The CDR3 bases are TGTGCCAGCAGTTCCTATGGGACAGGGAATCAGCCCCAGCATTTT. Its translation: CASSSYGTGNQPQHF. The chain links TRBV6-2 or TRBV6-3 to TRBJ1-5, with 9 bases lining up with TRBD1. The J segment lost 4 bases and the V segment lost 4 bases, leaving 5 bases of the junction unmatched. Germline loops: CDR1 MNHEY, CDR2 SVGEGT. The CDR3 spans 15 residues.

The gene calls are TRBV2 and TRBJ1-4; unclear D gene. This CDR3 region has 13 residues. Between the trimmed V and J ends, which lost 1 base and 8 bases, there was a span of 8 bases. CDR1 SNHLY and CDR2 FYNNEI come from the germline V gene. The CDR3 region is CASSEVGQEKLFF. DNA of the CDR3: TGTGCCAGCAGTGAAGTAGGGCAGGAAAAACTGTTTTTT. The full variable domain, its missing parts supplied by reference TRBV2 and TRBJ1-4, is EPEVTQTPSHQVTQMGQEVILRCVPISNHLYFYWYRQILGQKVEFLVSFYNNEISEKSEIFDDQFSVERPDGSNFTLKIRSTKLEDSAMYFCASSEVGQEKLFFGSGTQLSVL.